This T cell receptor beta chain was sequenced in a study of blood T cell repertoires in COVID-19. Study-level background: Spain, Italy and the United States supplied samples that represented acute and convalescent COVID-19. In each case, the material was cDNA or gDNA derived from T cells, B-cell-depleted T cells, or PBMCs.

Original processing methods: Reference gene primer amplification gave estimated nucleated cell counts. Produced via immunoSEQ multiplex PCR; TCRdb's table is partial and in-frame only. Clone size and the V and J calls come from that table; the DNA yielded D and trimming. Here the sample spans fewer than 350,000 clones, approximately 91% being singletons. The J segment lost 6 bases and the V segment lost 5 bases, leaving 17 bases of the junction unmatched. This CDR3 contains 18 residues. Germline CDR1 is SGHKS and CDR2 is YYEKEE (reference sequence). Source material: PBMCs or T cells enriched from blood (not recorded which). This chain connects TRBV5-5 to TRBJ2-1; 10 bases agree with TRBD2. This TCR was recovered from a middle-aged woman with acute COVID-19. CDR3 protein: CASRLSIAGGPLTNEQFF. The CDR3 region has the DNA TGTGCCAGCAGGTTATCAATAGCGGGAGGCCCCCTTACCAATGAGCAGTTCTTC.